The 5 T cell receptor beta chains below all came from one sample that was sequenced in a study of shared clonotypes between healthy human individuals. Sequenced by immunoSEQ multiplex PCR; TCRdb stores in-frame clones only, minus some. The repertoire holds approximately 530,000 clones, about 95% seen once, with about 0.064% in the top ten. The sample comprised naive CD4+ T cells sorted from blood. As for subset: CD45RA+ positively selected. These TCRs come from a woman aged 30 to 39 in good health.

The chain combines TRBV5-1 with TRBJ1-4; 7 nucleotides line up with TRBD1. The V segment lost 2 bases and the J segment 6 bases; nucleotides outside the gene matches: 7. The CDR3 consists of 15 residues. Per germline, CDR1 SGHRS and CDR2 YFSETQ. The CDR3 DNA is TGCGCCAGCAGCTTAGGGGGCGATGGGTATGAAAAACTGTTTTTT. It is translated as CASSLGGDGYEKLFF.

This chain uses TRBV19 with TRBJ2-6, with a weak D call TRBD2 (5 bases). Germline V gene data show CDR1 as LNHDA and CDR2 as SQIVND (reference sequence). V gave up 6 bases and J gave up 0 bases, with 12 bases separating them. The CDR3 runs 16 residues. The CDR3 DNA is TGTGCCAGTAGGCGAGAGGGTGACTCTGGGGCCAACGTCCTGACTTTC. This gives the protein CASRREGDSGANVLTF.

The chain combines TRBV6-4 with TRBJ2-5; D gene uncertain. The CDR3 is 13 amino acids. Germline CDR1 and CDR2: MRHNA and SNTAGT. V lost 7 bases and J 3 bases, leaving 12 bases between the germline ends. The CDR3 spells CASTGQAEETQYF. The CDR3 bases are TGTGCCAGCACCGGGCAGGCGGAAGAGACCCAGTACTTC.

This clone has only one observation. The chain couples TRBV6-5 to TRBJ2-1, with 7 bases fitting TRBD2. CDR3 length: 16 amino acids. V shed 2 bases and J 0 bases; nucleotides not matched to a gene: 4. CDR1 is MNHEY and CDR2 is SVGAGI in the germline V gene. In nucleotides, the CDR3 is TGTGCCAGCAGTTACGTGGGAGGGAGCTCCTACAATGAGCAGTTCTTC. Encoded protein: CASSYVGGSSYNEQFF.

The chain joins TRBV7-2 to TRBJ2-7, with D perhaps TRBD1 (5 bases). The CDR3 is made up of 12 amino acids. Trimming stripped 5 bases from V and 5 bases from J, with 10 bases between. Germline CDR1 is SGHTA and CDR2 is FQGNSA. The CDR3: CASSPRDHEQYF. The CDR3 DNA is TGTGCCAGCAGCCCCAGGGATCACGAGCAGTACTTC.